The TCR beta chain under discussion was sequenced for a study of blood T cell repertoires in COVID-19 (dated by TCRdb to the early 2020s). Broadly, across the study: Samples covering the acute and convalescent phases of COVID-19 were provided by collaborators in the United States, Italy and Spain. The prospective study material was composed of cDNA or gDNA derived from T cells, B-cell-depleted T cells, or PBMCs. Deeply sampled blood TCRbeta repertoires from subjects exposed to, actively infected with, or recovered from COVID-19 were included in the dataset. A freely available public database, intended as a resource for researchers studying the immune response to SARS-CoV-2, is where the repertoires were released. Samples came from the ongoing ImmuneRACE study (first 160 participants) plus 1,254 subjects from 6 global collaborators. Nearly every sample came with metadata listing a de-identified subject ID, COVID-19 status, age in years and sex. Where available, HLA class I and class II types were obtained from metadata supplied by the sample provider rather than from assay-based typing. Beyond this particular receptor, the publication reports: Clinical and demographic metadata were provided uncurated, with the amount varying by source and participant.

The germline V gene (reference sequence) supplies CDR1 GTSNPN and CDR2 SVGIG. V sheds 4 bases and J sheds 1 base, leaving 16 bases between their ends. CDR3 length: 15 amino acids, cysteine to phenylalanine. Here the CDR3 DNA is all that survives: 45 bases in frame from base 1. To note about this clone: What antigen it recognizes has not been identified. The input lacks base qualities; no much larger clone sits a single base away.

Whole blood was collected in K2EDTA tubes by collaborating institutions according to the institutions' own protocols. Collaborator samples were shipped for TCRbeta analysis as frozen whole blood, isolated PBMCs, or DNA extracted from either sample type. TCRbeta CDR3 regions were amplified from genomic DNA using the immunoSEQ Assay, a bias-controlled multiplex PCR. The original methods were these. The number of nucleated cells in each sample was estimated by amplification of reference gene primers within the assay. To quantify the absolute abundance of each unique TCRbeta CDR3 rearrangement, sequence reads were collapsed and filtered. For each sample, productive Simpson clonality was calculated by taking the square root of Simpson's diversity index across productive rearrangements. Imported from immuneACCESS, the table was reduced by TCRdb to in-frame sequences with V and J called. These copies leave out some clones; in studies compared against another copy, an unresolved V gene accounts for under half, and the cause of the remainder is not known. V, J and clone size derive from that table, while D and trimming were established from the DNA sequence. The sample table lists about 73,000 clones, 90% of them with a count of one. The leading ten clones occupy less than 6.5% of the sample.

Sequencing was performed on peripheral blood. This clonotype was obtained from a woman aged 18-29 years with acute or convalescent COVID-19. The chain links TRBV30 with TRBJ1-1, with no reliable assignment of the D segment. The bases read TGTGCCTGGAACCAATTTGGCAGAAAGAACACTGAAGCTTTCTTT. This translates into CAWNQFGRKNTEAFF.